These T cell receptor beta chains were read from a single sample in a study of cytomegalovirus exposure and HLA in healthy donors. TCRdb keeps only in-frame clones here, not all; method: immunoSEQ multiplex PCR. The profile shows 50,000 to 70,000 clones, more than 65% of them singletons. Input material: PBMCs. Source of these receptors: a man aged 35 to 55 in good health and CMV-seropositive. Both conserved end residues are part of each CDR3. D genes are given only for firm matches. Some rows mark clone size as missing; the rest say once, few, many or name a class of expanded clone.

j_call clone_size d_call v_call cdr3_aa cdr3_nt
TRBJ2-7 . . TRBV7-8 CASSPGAGRKVEEQYF TGTGCCAGCAGCCCCGGGGCGGGGCGCAAGGTAGAAGAGCAGTACTTC
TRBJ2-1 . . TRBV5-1 CASSLVGDEQFF TGCGCCAGCAGCTTGGTCGGGGATGAGCAGTTCTTC
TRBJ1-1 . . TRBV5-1 CASSQGNTEAFF TGCGCCAGCAGTCAGGGGAACACTGAAGCTTTCTTT
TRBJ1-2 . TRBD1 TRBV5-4 CASSLGQGAGAYGYTF TGTGCCAGCAGCTTAGGACAGGGGGCGGGTGCCTATGGCTACACCTTC
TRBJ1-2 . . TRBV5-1 CASTVNGRNYGYTF TGCGCCAGCACGGTAAATGGCAGGAACTATGGCTACACCTTC
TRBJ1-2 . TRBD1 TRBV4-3 CASSQGAGGQYGYTF TGCGCCAGCAGCCAGGGGGCAGGGGGCCAGTATGGCTACACCTTC
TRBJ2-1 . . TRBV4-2 CASSPLTEGEGFDEQFF TGTGCCAGCAGCCCCTTAACGGAGGGAGAAGGGTTCGATGAGCAGTTCTTC
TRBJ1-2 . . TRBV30 CAWSYRATYGYTF TGTGCCTGGAGTTACAGGGCCACCTATGGCTACACCTTC
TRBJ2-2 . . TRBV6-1 CASSLVGDTGELFF TGTGCCAGCAGCTTAGTTGGTGACACCGGGGAGCTGTTTTTT
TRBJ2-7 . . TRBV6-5 CASKMSGAQTYEQYF TGTGCCAGCAAGATGTCAGGGGCTCAAACCTACGAGCAGTACTTC
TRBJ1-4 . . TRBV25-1 CASSESLGNEKLFF TGTGCCAGCAGTGAATCACTCGGGAATGAAAAACTGTTTTTT
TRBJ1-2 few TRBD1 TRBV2 CASTDQTGTGYGYTF TGTGCCAGCACTGATCAAACCGGGACAGGCTATGGCTACACCTTC
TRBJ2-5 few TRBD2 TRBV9 CASSAGTTGRTQYF TGTGCCAGCAGCGCCGGGACTACCGGAAGGACCCAGTACTTC
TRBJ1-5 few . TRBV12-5 CASGLNQPQHF TGTGCTAGTGGCCTCAATCAGCCCCAGCATTTT
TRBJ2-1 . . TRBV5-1 CASSLLRPGVNEQFF TGCGCCAGCAGCTTGCTAAGGCCCGGGGTCAATGAGCAGTTCTTC